The present entry profiles one T cell receptor (beta chain) with its context. This receptor's antigen is unknown. Base qualities are not recorded, but no much larger clone differs from it by a single base. These data are taken from a study of blood T cell repertoires in COVID-19 (dated by TCRdb to about 2020). With respect to the entire study: The collaborator samples originated in the United States, Italy and Spain and spanned the acute and convalescent phases of COVID-19. The prospective study material was composed of cDNA or gDNA derived from T cells, B-cell-depleted T cells, or PBMCs. Subjects who had been exposed to COVID-19, were actively infected with it, or had recovered from it provided the deeply sampled blood TCRbeta repertoires that made up the dataset. The repertoires were released in a freely available public database meant as a resource for research on the immune response to SARS-CoV-2. The samples were drawn from the first 160 participants of the ongoing ImmuneRACE study and from about 1,200 subjects provided by 6 global collaborators. The sample metadata nearly always contained a de-identified subject ID, COVID-19 status, age in years and sex. Where available, HLA class I and class II types were obtained from metadata supplied by the sample provider rather than from assay-based typing.

In Seattle, one collaborating source enrolled patients while the infection was active and tracked those patients longitudinally over the course of disease. Each collaborating institution followed its own protocols to collect whole blood in K2EDTA tubes. Collaborator samples were shipped for TCRbeta analysis as frozen whole blood, isolated PBMCs, or DNA extracted from either sample type. TCRbeta CDR3 regions were amplified from genomic DNA using the immunoSEQ Assay, a bias-controlled multiplex PCR. As for the original processing: Nucleated cell counts per sample were estimated from amplification of reference gene primers within the assay. To quantify the absolute abundance of each unique TCRbeta CDR3 rearrangement, sequence reads were collapsed and filtered. For each sample, productive Simpson clonality was calculated as the square root of Simpson's diversity index over productive rearrangements. TCRdb provides this immuneACCESS table in a form limited to in-frame rearrangements. Some clones are lacking; in checked studies, under half of them reflect an unresolved V gene, and why the rest are absent is not known. D and trimming come from the DNA, and the V and J calls and clone size come from that table. Across this sample there are about 200,000 clones, with approximately 80% seen only once. Approximately 0.99% of the sample is in the top ten clones.

The full study reports these points: Clinical and demographic metadata were provided uncurated, with the amount varying by source and participant.

V trim: 0 bases; J trim: 5 bases; unmatched bases: 7. The germline V gene provides CDR1 LGHNA and CDR2 YNFKEQ. Taken from cysteine to phenylalanine, the CDR3 has 15 residues. Only the CDR3 DNA stays, 45 bases, in frame from base 1. The chain is made from TRBV4-2 and TRBJ2-7, with TRBD1 matching 7 junction bases. The sequenced sample consisted of peripheral blood. This sequence was found in a man aged 60 to 75 with COVID-19, enrolled during active disease. The CDR3 has the sequence CASSQEGDRVNEQYF. The DNA reads as follows: TGTGCCAGCAGCCAAGAAGGAGACAGGGTGAACGAGCAGTACTTC.